This T cell receptor (beta chain) was profiled in a study of T-cell reconstitution after alpha-beta-depleted transplantation in children. Researchers prepared the TCRbeta library using unique molecular identifiers, the study reports. TCRdb passed the PCR reads through MiXCR, listing each CDR3 protein once. The sample has over 150,000 distinct CDR3 sequences; around 7% are singletons. V was shortened by 0 bases and J by 5 bases, with 11 bases between the two germline ends. The V gene's germline CDR1 is SGDLS and CDR2 YYNGEE. The length of the CDR3 is 14 residues. This clonotype appeared a single time. The chain couples TRBV9 to TRBJ1-1; tentatively, D is TRBD1 (5 bases). The sequence was collected from a boy between 2 and 10 years old with acute lymphoblastic leukemia, due to receive a stem cell transplant. This sample comprised PBMCs, obtained before TCRalphabeta/CD19-depleted stem cell transplant. In nucleotides, the CDR3 is TGTGCCAGCAGCGTAGATAGGGGAGGAACTGAAGCTTTCTTT. It encodes CASSVDRGGTEAFF.